The subject of this entry is one T cell receptor beta chain. The data are from a study of blood T cell repertoires in COVID-19. Generated by immunoSEQ multiplex PCR, the TCRdb table keeps only in-frame clones and is missing some. The sample consists of roughly 70,000 clones, less than 90% of them appearing once. The germline CDR1 and CDR2 sequences are LNHDA and SQIVND (reference sequence). The CDR3 spans 15 residues. Trimming removed 4 bases at V and 8 bases at J, with 18 bases between. The J gene is TRBJ1-5, the V gene TRBV19; D remains ambiguous. Sequenced sample: peripheral blood. This clonotype originated in a man at least 80 years old with COVID-19, enrolled during active disease. In DNA form, the CDR3 reads TGTGCCAGTAGTAACACCCCCCGCAACGTGGAGCCCCAGCATTTT. It specifies CASSNTPRNVEPQHF.